This T cell receptor (beta chain) was sequenced in a study of OX40 agonist ivuxolimab in advanced cancers. Study-wide background: It was ivuxolimab, an agonistic anti-OX40 (CD134) antibody, that patients were treated with. General study results and limits: The study found that CD8+ T cells averaged more expanded clones than CD4+. Some nonresponders likewise displayed low normalized T-cell clonal expansion.

On this clone itself: Its antigen is not identified.

Assay: immunoSEQ multiplex PCR; the TCRdb copy retains only in-frame clones and omits some. Of under 65,000 clones listed, under 95% are singletons. The CDR3 contains 13 residues. Trimming shortened V by 8 bases and J by 6 bases, and 15 bases separated the two germline ends. CDR1 and CDR2 from the germline V gene are SEHNR and FQNEAQ (reference sequence). The receptor comes from an adult with an advanced solid tumor such as melanoma, head and neck, liver or kidney cancer. The chain carries TRBV7-9 and TRBJ2-3; D possibly corresponds to TRBD2 (6 bases). The source was CD4+ or CD8+ T cells sorted from blood, collected in a trial of the OX40 agonist ivuxolimab. CDR3 nucleotides: TGTGCCAGCGGGGGGTCGGCCCCGGATACGCAGTATTTT. As protein: CASGGSAPDTQYF.